This TCR beta chain was obtained from a study of technical replicates of blood from a few donors (dated 2017 in TCRdb). Receptor libraries were prepared by the immunoSEQ multiplex PCR assay. TCRdb provides this immuneACCESS table in a form limited to in-frame rearrangements. Some clones are lacking; in checked studies, under half of them reflect an unresolved V gene, and why the rest are absent is not known. This sample gives about 81,000 clones in total; roughly four fifths of them show up just once. Approximately 4% of the sample lies in the top ten. This clone was seen only once. Its recognized antigen is unknown. One base away there is no much larger clone; base qualities are not given. The origin of this receptor is a human donor in good health. Some clones in this sample may be carry-over from other donors' samples. Sequences were obtained from PBMCs.

The CDR3: CASSQIGTSGPTDEQFF. The bases read TGTGCCAGCAGCCAGATAGGGACTAGCGGCCCCACGGATGAGCAGTTCTTC. The chain couples TRBV4-2 to TRBJ2-1; 11 bases in between match TRBD2. V ends up 3 bases short and J 8 bases short, with an unmatched junction base count of 12. The germline V gene yields LGHNA for CDR1 and YNFKEQ for CDR2. The CDR3 holds 17 amino acids from the cysteine to the phenylalanine. Only the CDR3 part of the read is kept: 51 bases, read in frame from the first base.